The sequence of this T cell receptor (beta chain) was determined in a study of OX40 agonist ivuxolimab in advanced cancers. Comment on this clone: Its antigen is as yet unknown.

Clones were read by immunoSEQ multiplex PCR, and TCRdb kept only the in-frame ones, dropping some. The table records about 84,000 clones, around 94% of them present only once. Study results and caveats: In the 0.1 to 3.0 mg/kg range, CD4+ and CD8+ blood T cells had expanded clonally by week 6.

CDR3 length equals 12 residues. Germline values: CDR1 SGHDN, CDR2 FVKESK. With 9 bases clipped from V and 9 bases from J, the junction kept 7 bases outside the gene matches. Material: CD4+ or CD8+ T cells sorted from blood, obtained in a trial of the OX40 agonist ivuxolimab. This rearrangement joins TRBV14 to TRBJ2-1; 8 bases fit TRBD2. The sequence came from an adult with an advanced solid tumor such as melanoma, head and neck, liver or kidney cancer. The CDR3 nucleotides are TGTGCCAGTGATACTAGCGGCGGTGAGCAGTTCTTC. Protein: CASDTSGGEQFF.